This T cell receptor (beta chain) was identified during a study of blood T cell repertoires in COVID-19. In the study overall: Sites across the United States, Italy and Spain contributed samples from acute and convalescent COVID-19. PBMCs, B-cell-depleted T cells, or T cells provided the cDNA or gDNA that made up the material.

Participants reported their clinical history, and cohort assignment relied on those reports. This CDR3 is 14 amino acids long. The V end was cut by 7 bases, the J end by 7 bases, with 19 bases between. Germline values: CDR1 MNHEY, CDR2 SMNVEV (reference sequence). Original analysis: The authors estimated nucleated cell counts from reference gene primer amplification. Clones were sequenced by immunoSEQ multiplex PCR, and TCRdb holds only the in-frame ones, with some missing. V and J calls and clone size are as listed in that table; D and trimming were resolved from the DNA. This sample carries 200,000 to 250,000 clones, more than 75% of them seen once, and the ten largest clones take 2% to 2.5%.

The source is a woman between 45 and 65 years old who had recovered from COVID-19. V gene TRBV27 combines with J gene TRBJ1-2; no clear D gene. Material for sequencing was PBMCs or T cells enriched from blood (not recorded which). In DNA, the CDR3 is TGTGCCAGCATGCGGAATGGAAAGACGGTTGGCTACACCTTC. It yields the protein CASMRNGKTVGYTF.